Shown below are 29 T cell receptor beta chains from a single sample sequenced in a study of T cell changes during pregnancy in multiple sclerosis. TCRdb's copy holds only in-frame clones and misses some; the assay was immunoSEQ multiplex PCR. The data show 35,000 to 40,000 clones, with about nine tenths seen just once and 1.2% held by the top ten. Sequencing used CD4+ T cells from peripheral blood mononuclear cells, obtained before pregnancy. The receptors derive from a female donor with multiple sclerosis, enrolled in a pregnancy study.

The rearrangement uses TRBV2 and TRBJ2-1; D not resolved. This CDR3 region has 13 residues. The V end lost 3 bases, the J end lost 6 bases, and 9 bases lay between the germline ends. CDR1 is SNHLY and CDR2 is FYNNEI in the germline V gene. The CDR3 DNA follows: TGTGCCAGCAGTGACGAGGAGTTCAATGAGCAGTTCTTC. Encoded protein: CASSDEEFNEQFF.

This chain uses TRBV28 with TRBJ2-1; 10 bases map to TRBD2. The CDR3 totals 15 residues. The V and J ends lost 5 bases and 7 bases, in that order; junction bases with no gene match: 8. Germline values: CDR1 MDHEN, CDR2 SYDVKM. The CDR3 DNA is TGTGCCAGCAGTGCAACTAGCGGGGCCGTAAATGAGCAGTTCTTC. Residues: CASSATSGAVNEQFF.

This clone showed up just a few times. The rearrangement links TRBV2 to TRBJ1-2; tentatively, D is TRBD1 (5 bases). The CDR3 covers 17 residues. Germline V lookup: CDR1 SNHLY, CDR2 FYNNEI. Trimming pared 1 base from V and 3 bases from J, leaving 18 bases between. The CDR3 nucleotides read TGTGCCAGCAGTGAAGATAGGGGAGGCATAACTCACTATGGCTACACCTTC. Encoded protein: CASSEDRGGITHYGYTF.

The chain links TRBV27 to TRBJ2-2; D is possibly TRBD2 (5 bases). Germline lookup yields CDR1 MNHEY and CDR2 SMNVEV (reference sequence). The CDR3 is made up of 13 amino acids. V lost 2 bases, J lost 5 bases, and 6 bases lay in between. CDR3 loop: CASSLEGTGELFF. DNA of the CDR3: TGTGCCAGCAGTTTAGAGGGTACCGGGGAGCTGTTTTTT.

The chain employs TRBV27 and TRBJ2-7; a weak D match, TRBD1 (6 bases). Germline V gene lookup returns CDR1 MNHEY and CDR2 SMNVEV (reference sequence). This CDR3 is 17 amino acids long. The germline V and J ends were trimmed by 5 bases and 0 bases, with 20 bases remaining between them. The CDR3 is CASSPWSRGDRSYEQYF. CDR3 coding DNA: TGTGCCAGCAGTCCTTGGTCCAGGGGAGACCGCTCCTACGAGCAGTACTTC.

The chain couples TRBV28 to TRBJ1-1; no firm D call. V was trimmed by 1 base and J by 0 bases, leaving 12 bases between them. Germline V gene sequence: CDR1 MDHEN, CDR2 SYDVKM. The CDR3 spans 16 residues. In DNA, the CDR3 is TGTGCCAGCAGTTTATCGGGTCTTTACTTGAACACTGAAGCTTTCTTT. Protein product: CASSLSGLYLNTEAFF.

The chain has TRBV10-3 and TRBJ1-5; the match to TRBD1 covers 9 bases. Germline lookup yields CDR1 ENHRY and CDR2 SYGVKD. V lost 3 bases, J lost 7 bases, and 7 bases stayed unmatched. The CDR3 consists of 15 residues. CDR3 DNA sequence: TGTGCCATCAGTGACTGGACAGGGGAGCGGCAGCCCCAGCATTTT. Its translation is CAISDWTGERQPQHF.

The rearrangement links TRBV9 to TRBJ2-7; 8 bases match TRBD1. V dropped 0 bases and J dropped 2; count of bases not matched to a gene: 4. The germline V gene encodes CDR1 SGDLS and CDR2 YYNGEE. The CDR3 totals 15 residues. The CDR3: CASSVGQGMAYEQYF. CDR3 bases: TGTGCCAGCAGCGTAGGACAGGGGATGGCCTACGAGCAGTACTTC. The full variable domain, with the rest looked up from reference TRBV9 and TRBJ2-7, is DSGVTQTPKHLITATGQRVTLRCSPRSGDLSVYWYQQSLDQGLQFLIQYYNGEERAKGNILERFSAQQFPDLHSELNLSSLELGDSALYFCASSVGQGMAYEQYFGPGTRLTVT.

V gene TRBV6-4 combines with J gene TRBJ2-3, with D perhaps TRBD1 (6 bases). V was clipped by 4 bases and J by 4 bases, with 12 bases between them. The CDR3 spans 14 residues. CDR1 is MRHNA, CDR2 SNTAGT, per germline. As DNA, the CDR3 is TGTGCCAGCAGTGTAGGGGGAGTCCCAGATACGCAGTATTTT. Protein sequence: CASSVGGVPDTQYF.

The chain links TRBV7-2 to TRBJ2-3; 10 positions match TRBD2. V lost 4 bases and J lost 2; bases outside the gene matches: 9. This CDR3 is built from 17 residues. Germline V gene data show CDR1 as SGHTA and CDR2 as FQGNSA. CDR3 amino acids: CASSWASGRGTTDTQYF. The CDR3 DNA follows: TGTGCCAGCAGCTGGGCGAGCGGGAGGGGTACCACAGATACGCAGTATTTT.

This clone has a single count. V and J are TRBV11-3 and TRBJ2-7, with TRBD1 identical over 8 bases. The J segment lost 5 bases and the V segment lost 5 bases, leaving 8 bases of the junction unmatched. Germline CDR1 SGHNT, CDR2 YENEEA. The CDR3 is made up of 14 amino acids. The CDR3: CASSLRQGADEQYF. The CDR3 nucleotides are TGTGCCAGCAGCCTCAGGCAGGGGGCCGACGAGCAGTACTTC.

The chain carries TRBV9 and TRBJ1-4, with D possibly TRBD1 on 5 matching bases. Per germline, CDR1 SGDLS and CDR2 YYNGEE. V shed 0 bases and J shed 4 bases, with 13 bases lying between them. This CDR3 has 16 amino acids. CDR3 sequence (DNA): TGTGCCAGCAGCGTAGCATCAGGGTCACATAATGAAAAACTGTTTTTT. Encoded protein: CASSVASGSHNEKLFF. Variable domain in full (rest from reference TRBV9 and TRBJ1-4): DSGVTQTPKHLITATGQRVTLRCSPRSGDLSVYWYQQSLDQGLQFLIQYYNGEERAKGNILERFSAQQFPDLHSELNLSSLELGDSALYFCASSVASGSHNEKLFFGSGTQLSVL.

The chain recombines TRBV5-6 with TRBJ1-2; D gene unclear. Between the trimmed V and J ends, which lost 4 bases and 0 bases, there was a span of 10 bases. The CDR3 runs to 14 residues. Looked up from germline, CDR1 is SGHDT and CDR2 is YYEEEE. The CDR3 DNA reads as TGTGCCAGCAGCACCGGACTCGCTAACTATGGCTACACCTTC. As protein: CASSTGLANYGYTF.

The chain is built from TRBV6-1 and TRBJ2-3; no clear D. CDR3 length: 13 residues. CDR1 MNHNS and CDR2 SASEGT come from the germline V gene. V shed 4 bases and J shed 1 base, with 6 bases lying between them. CDR3 nucleotide sequence: TGTGCCAGCAGTGTCCTTCGCACAGATACGCAGTATTTT. Translated: CASSVLRTDTQYF.

This sequence joins TRBV6-1 and TRBJ2-1, with 7 bases aligning to TRBD1. CDR3 length: 16 amino acids. V dropped 3 bases and J dropped 5; count of bases not matched to a gene: 10. From germline, CDR1 is MNHNS and CDR2 SASEGT. CDR3 nucleotide sequence: TGTGCCAGCAGTGACCCGGGACAGAGAGGGAACAATGAGCAGTTCTTC. Residues: CASSDPGQRGNNEQFF.

This clone was seen just once. J is TRBJ2-7 and V is TRBV10-2; possible D gene TRBD2, 6 bases. V lost 7 bases and J 5 bases, leaving 18 bases between the germline ends. In germline, CDR1 is WSHSY, CDR2 SAAADI. This CDR3 is 14 amino acids long. DNA of the CDR3: TGCGCCAGCATGGTGTTAGGGCGGGAAGACGAGCAGTACTTC. Its translation is CASMVLGREDEQYF.

The chain combines TRBV2 with TRBJ1-1; D is ambiguous. V lost 4 bases, J lost 1 base, and 7 bases lay in between. The germline CDR1 and CDR2 sequences are SNHLY and FYNNEI. The CDR3 has 13 amino acids. This CDR3 is CASSVEGNTEAFF. Written as DNA, the CDR3 is TGTGCCAGCAGTGTGGAGGGGAACACTGAAGCTTTCTTT.

DNA of the CDR3: TGTGCCAGCAGTGACTCCTGGGGGACTCACACAGATACGCAGTATTTT. Its translation is CASSDSWGTHTDTQYF. The J gene is TRBJ2-3, the V gene TRBV6-4, with D perhaps TRBD2 (6 bases). The CDR3 covers 16 residues. Between the trimmed V and J ends, which lost 0 bases and 2 bases, there was a span of 12 bases. Germline V gene lookup returns CDR1 MRHNA and CDR2 SNTAGT.

V gene TRBV10-1 combines with J gene TRBJ2-3; 11 bases map to TRBD2. Per the germline V gene, CDR1 is WNHNN and CDR2 is SYGVQD (reference sequence). CDR3 length equals 18 residues. J lost 3 bases, V lost 2 bases, and 10 bases had no gene match. The CDR3 reads CASSERRLAGGTTDTQYF. In DNA form, the CDR3 reads TGCGCCAGCAGTGAGAGGCGGCTAGCGGGAGGAACGACAGATACGCAGTATTTT.

V is TRBV6-4 and J is TRBJ2-3; 10 bases are a match to TRBD2. The germline CDR1 and CDR2 sequences are MRHNA and SNTAGT. Trimming at V came to 0 bases and at J to 4 bases, leaving 1 base not matched to a gene. There are 15 residues in the CDR3. CDR3 loop: CASSDSTSGPDTQYF. CDR3 nucleotides: TGTGCCAGCAGTGACTCGACTAGCGGGCCAGATACGCAGTATTTT.

The genes are TRBV18 and TRBJ2-5; D gene unclear. CDR1 and CDR2 from the germline V gene are KGHSH and LQKENI. The CDR3 loop spans 13 amino acids. V gave up 3 bases and J gave up 2 bases, with 7 bases separating them. DNA of the CDR3: TGTGCCAGCTCACCGGCAAATCAAGAGACCCAGTACTTC. Translation: CASSPANQETQYF. Based on the CDR3 plus reference TRBV18 and TRBJ2-5, the full variable domain is NAGVMQNPRHLVRRRGQEARLRCSPMKGHSHVYWYRQLPEEGLKFMVYLQKENIIDESGMPKERFSAEFPKEGPSILRIQQVVRGDSAAYFCASSPANQETQYFGPGTRLLVL.

This clone was found once. The V gene is TRBV7-9, the J gene TRBJ2-7, with 8 bases matching TRBD2. CDR1 and CDR2 (germline): SEHNR, FQNEAQ (reference sequence). The CDR3 runs to 14 residues. Trimming removed 6 bases from V and 6 bases from J; junction bases left unmatched: 10. CDR3 sequence reads: CASRSHREGGEQYF. The DNA for the CDR3 is TGTGCCAGCAGGTCGCACCGGGAGGGCGGCGAGCAGTACTTC.

This clone occurred a few times. The rearrangement joins TRBV6-5 to TRBJ1-3, with D uncertain. V was trimmed by 3 bases and J by 0 bases, leaving 6 bases between them. The CDR3 has 14 residues. Germline V gene sequence: CDR1 MNHEY, CDR2 SVGAGI. Here the CDR3 DNA reads TGTGCCAGCAGTTATGCCAGCTCTGGAAACACCATATATTTT. This translates into CASSYASSGNTIYF.

The chain carries TRBV19 and TRBJ2-6; perhaps TRBD1 as D (6 bases). CDR3 length: 19 residues. V lost 3 bases and J 0 bases, leaving 18 bases between the germline ends. The V gene's germline CDR1 is LNHDA and CDR2 SQIVND (reference sequence). Here the CDR3 reads CASSMGTGWGDSGANVLTF. The CDR3 DNA reads TGTGCCAGTAGTATGGGAACAGGGTGGGGCGACTCTGGGGCCAACGTCCTGACTTTC.

The chain has TRBV29-1 and TRBJ1-2; 9 bases are shared with TRBD1. Germline loops: CDR1 SQVTM, CDR2 ANQGSEA. Losses at the gene ends were 6 bases for V and 4 bases for J; bases not matched to a gene: 6. CDR3 length: 13 amino acids. The CDR3 nucleotides are TGCAGCGTGGGACAGGGACAAGGCTATGGCTACACCTTC. This gives the protein CSVGQGQGYGYTF.

This clone was detected only a few times. The chain has TRBV29-1 and TRBJ1-1, with unresolved D. Trimming pared 6 bases from V and 3 bases from J, leaving 11 bases between. Germline-derived CDR1 and CDR2 are SQVTM and ANQGSEA. CDR3 length equals 12 residues. CDR3 amino acids: CSVRTGYTEAFF. The CDR3 DNA sequence: TGCAGCGTACGAACGGGGTACACTGAAGCTTTCTTT. Based on the CDR3 plus reference TRBV29-1 and TRBJ1-1, the full variable domain is SAVISQKPSRDICQRGTSLTIQCQVDSQVTMMFWYRQQPGQSLTLIATANQGSEATYESGFVIDKFPISRPNLTFSTLTVSNMSPEDSSIYLCSVRTGYTEAFFGQGTRLTVV.

J is TRBJ2-5 and V is TRBV5-1; 7 bases are shared with TRBD2. Germline CDR1 is SGHRS and CDR2 is YFSETQ. The CDR3 has 17 residues. After removal of 4 bases from V and 4 bases from J, the junction contained 16 bases not matched to a gene. For the CDR3, the DNA is TGCGCCAGCAGCGGGGAGACTCGCGGGAGTAGGGGAGAGACCCAGTACTTC. It is translated as CASSGETRGSRGETQYF.

CDR3: CASSAGRRETQYF. The CDR3 bases are TGTGCCAGCAGTGCAGGGCGTCGGGAGACCCAGTACTTC. The chain links TRBV25-1 to TRBJ2-5; the D gene is possibly TRBD1 (5 bases). The CDR3 extends over 13 amino acids. The V and J ends lost 4 bases and 5 bases respectively, with 11 bases between them. Germline CDR1 MGHDK, CDR2 SYGVNS.

The chain carries TRBV11-1 and TRBJ1-2; D remains unclear. The CDR3 consists of 13 residues. From germline, CDR1 is SGHAT and CDR2 FQDESV (reference sequence). The V and J ends lost 0 bases and 3 bases respectively, with 5 bases between them. CDR3 sequence: CASSLAGYYGYTF. DNA for the CDR3: TGTGCCAGCAGCTTAGCCGGGTACTATGGCTACACCTTC. Combining the CDR3 with reference TRBV11-1 and TRBJ1-2 gives the whole variable domain EAEVAQSPRYKITEKSQAVAFWCDPISGHATLYWYRQILGQGPELLVQFQDESVVDDSQLPKDRFSAERLKGVDSTLKIQPAELGDSAMYLCASSLAGYYGYTFGSGTRLTVV.